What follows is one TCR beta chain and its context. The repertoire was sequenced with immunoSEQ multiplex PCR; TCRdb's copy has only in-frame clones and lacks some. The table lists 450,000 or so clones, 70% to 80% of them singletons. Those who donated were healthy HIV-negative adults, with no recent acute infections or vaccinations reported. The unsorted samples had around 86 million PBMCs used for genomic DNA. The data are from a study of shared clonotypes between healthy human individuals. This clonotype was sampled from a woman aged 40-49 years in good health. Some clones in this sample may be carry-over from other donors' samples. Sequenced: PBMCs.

The CDR3 DNA reads as TGTGCCACCCTGACTAGCACGGCCCTCACAGATACGCAGTATTTT. Residues: CATLTSTALTDTQYF. V is TRBV2 and J is TRBJ2-3; 7 nucleotides align to TRBD2. The V and J ends lost 10 bases and 2 bases, in that order; junction bases with no gene match: 12. This CDR3 spans 15 amino acids. Looked up from germline, CDR1 is SNHLY and CDR2 is FYNNEI.